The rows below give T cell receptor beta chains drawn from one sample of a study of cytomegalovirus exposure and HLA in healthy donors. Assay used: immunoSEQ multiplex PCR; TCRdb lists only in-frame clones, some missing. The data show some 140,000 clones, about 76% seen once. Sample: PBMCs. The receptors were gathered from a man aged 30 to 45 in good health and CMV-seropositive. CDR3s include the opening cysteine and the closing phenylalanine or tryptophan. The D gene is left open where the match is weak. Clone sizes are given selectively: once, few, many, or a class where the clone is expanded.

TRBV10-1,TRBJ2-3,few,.,TGCGCCAGCATTGGGGACTCCTACACAGATACGCAGTATTTT,CASIGDSYTDTQYF
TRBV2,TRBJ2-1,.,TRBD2,TGTGCCAGCAGCGTTAGCGGGAGAGAGGCGCTCTTC,CASSVSGREALF
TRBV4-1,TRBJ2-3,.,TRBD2,TGCGCCAGCAGCCGGACTAGCGGAGGCACAGATACGCAGTATTTT,CASSRTSGGTDTQYF
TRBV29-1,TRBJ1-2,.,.,TGCAGCGTTGTCAGTACCCTTAACTATGGCTACACCTTC,CSVVSTLNYGYTF
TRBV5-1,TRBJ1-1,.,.,TGCGCCAGCAGCTCGGGGGGCGGGACTGAAGCTTTCTTT,CASSSGGGTEAFF
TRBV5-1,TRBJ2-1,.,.,TGCGCCAGCAAAGTGGAGGTGGATGATGAGCAGTTCTTC,CASKVEVDDEQFF
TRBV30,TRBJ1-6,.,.,TGTGCCTGGAGTGTCTCCGGGGGGTCACCCCTCCACTTT,CAWSVSGGSPLHF
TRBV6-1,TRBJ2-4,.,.,TGTGCCAGCAGTGAGACGACGGTCCCCAGGGGCAAAAACATTCAGTACTTC,CASSETTVPRGKNIQYF
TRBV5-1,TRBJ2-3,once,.,TGCGCCAGCAGCCCACTGGGCTATTCCACAGATACGCAGTATTTT,CASSPLGYSTDTQYF
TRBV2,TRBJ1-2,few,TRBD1,TGTGCCAGCAGAGACCAACTGACAGGGGGAGATGGCTACACCTTC,CASRDQLTGGDGYTF
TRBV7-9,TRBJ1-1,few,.,TGTGCCAGCAGCTTAGCGGGTGGCGGCCCTAACACTGAAGCTTTCTTT,CASSLAGGGPNTEAFF
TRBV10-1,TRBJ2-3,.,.,TGCGCCAGCAGTGAGTCGCCCGGGAGCACCCCTATTTTT,CASSESPGSTPIF
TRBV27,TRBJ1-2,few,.,TGTGCCAGCAGTTTACGACAGAACTATGGCTACACCTTC,CASSLRQNYGYTF
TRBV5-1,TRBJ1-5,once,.,TGCGCCAGCAGCCCGGACAATTTGAATCAGCCCCAGCATTTT,CASSPDNLNQPQHF
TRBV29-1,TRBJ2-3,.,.,TGCAGCGTTGAACGCGGCACAGATACGCAGTATTTT,CSVERGTDTQYF
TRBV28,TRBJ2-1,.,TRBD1,TGTGCCAGCAGGTCTGAGGGACAGGTATACAATGAGCAGTTCTTC,CASRSEGQVYNEQFF
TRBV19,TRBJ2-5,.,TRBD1,TGTGCCAGTAGTGCATTCGACAGGGGGCAGGGAGAGACCCAGTACTTC,CASSAFDRGQGETQYF
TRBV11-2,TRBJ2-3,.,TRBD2,TGTGCCAGCAGCATCCGACTAGCGACTAGCACAGATACGCAGTATTTT,CASSIRLATSTDTQYF
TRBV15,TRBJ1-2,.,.,TGTGCCACCAGCTTAGGGAGAGCGGGTGGCTACACCTTC,CATSLGRAGGYTF
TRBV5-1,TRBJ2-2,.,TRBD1,TGCGCCAGCAGCTTGGCCAAGACAGGGGGGTCCGGGGAGCTGTTTTTT,CASSLAKTGGSGELFF
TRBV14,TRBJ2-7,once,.,TGTGCCAGCAGCCCGGGACTGAGCTACGAGCAGTACTTC,CASSPGLSYEQYF
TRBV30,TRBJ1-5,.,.,TGTGCCTGGACAAACTACAATCAGCCCCAGCATTTT,CAWTNYNQPQHF
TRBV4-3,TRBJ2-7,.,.,TGCGCCAGCAGCCAAGAACTTTCGACGGGCTACGAGCAGTACTTC,CASSQELSTGYEQYF
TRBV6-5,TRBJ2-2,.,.,TGTGCCAGCAATAGTGGGAGTATGAGCACCGGGGAGCTGTTTTTT,CASNSGSMSTGELFF
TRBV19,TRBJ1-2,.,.,TGTGCCAGTAGCCTCGGTAGAGACATAGGCTATGGCTACACCTTC,CASSLGRDIGYGYTF
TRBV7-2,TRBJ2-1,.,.,TGTGCCAGCAGCCCGGGTCGGGGGAGTGAGCAGTTCTTC,CASSPGRGSEQFF
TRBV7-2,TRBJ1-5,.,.,TGTGCCAGCAGCTTCGGGAGCAATCAGCCCCAGCATTTT,CASSFGSNQPQHF
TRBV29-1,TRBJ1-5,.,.,TGCAGCGCCAGGGAGGGGGGTAGCAATCAGCCCCAGCATTTT,CSAREGGSNQPQHF
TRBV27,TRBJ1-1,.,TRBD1,TGTGCCAGCAGTCGCAAAGACAGGGGAAAGGGTGAAGCTTTCTTT,CASSRKDRGKGEAFF
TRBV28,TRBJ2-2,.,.,TGTGCCAGTGGAGTCACCGGGGAGCTGTTTTTT,CASGVTGELFF
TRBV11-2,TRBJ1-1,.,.,TGTGCCAGCAGCCGCTTGGGTCAGGGGCTGAGGGGTACTGAAGCTTTCTTT,CASSRLGQGLRGTEAFF
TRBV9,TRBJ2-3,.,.,TGTGCCAGCAGCGTAAGTACGAGAACCACAGATACGCAGTATTTT,CASSVSTRTTDTQYF
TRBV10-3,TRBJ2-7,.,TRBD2,TGTGCCATCAAGGCGCGGGAGGGCGAGCAGTACTTC,CAIKAREGEQYF
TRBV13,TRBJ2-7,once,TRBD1,TGTGCCAGCAGCGGGGCGGGACAGGGGTTCGGCGAGCAGTACTTC,CASSGAGQGFGEQYF
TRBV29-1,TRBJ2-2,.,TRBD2,TGCAGCGTCTCTTGGACTAGCGGGAGAGCCGGGGAGCTGTTTTTT,CSVSWTSGRAGELFF
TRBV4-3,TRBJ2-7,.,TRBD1,TGCGCCAGCGGCCGGGACAGGGCCTCCTACGAGCAGTACTTC,CASGRDRASYEQYF
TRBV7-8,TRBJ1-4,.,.,TGTGCCAGCAGCCTAGGGGAGATTAATGAAAAACTGTTTTTT,CASSLGEINEKLFF
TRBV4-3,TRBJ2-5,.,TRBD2,TGCGCCAGCAGCCAAGATCTAGCGGGGGGAACCCAAGAGACCCAGTACTTC,CASSQDLAGGTQETQYF
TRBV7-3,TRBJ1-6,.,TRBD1,TGTGCCAGCAGCCAGGGGGTCTATATGGATTCACCCCTCCACTTT,CASSQGVYMDSPLHF
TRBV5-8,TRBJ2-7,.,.,TGTGCCAGCAGCTCGCAACGACAGACCTCCTACGAGCAGTACTTC,CASSSQRQTSYEQYF
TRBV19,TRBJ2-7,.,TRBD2,TGTGCCAGTAGCCTTTCCCTACTAGCGGGAAGCAATAGAGGCTACGAGCAGTACTTC,CASSLSLLAGSNRGYEQYF
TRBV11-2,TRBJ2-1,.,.,TGTGCCAGCAGCTTAGTAGGAGGAACCTACAATGAGCAGTTCTTC,CASSLVGGTYNEQFF
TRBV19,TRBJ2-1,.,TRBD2,TGTGCCAGTAGTATAGCTAGCGGGAGTGTTAACAATGAGCAGTTCTTC,CASSIASGSVNNEQFF
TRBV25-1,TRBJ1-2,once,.,TGTGCCAGCAGTCAGGCGTTGAACTATGGCTACACCTTC,CASSQALNYGYTF
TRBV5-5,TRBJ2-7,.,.,TGTGCCAGCAGCTCTCGACAGGCCAACTACGAGCAGTACTTC,CASSSRQANYEQYF
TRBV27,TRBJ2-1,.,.,TGTGCCAGCACGTCCTCCGGAGCCGGGCAGTTCTTC,CASTSSGAGQFF
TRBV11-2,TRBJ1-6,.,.,TGTGCCAGCAGCTTAGGCCCAGGGCAAAGCTCCTATAATTCACCCCTCCACTTT,CASSLGPGQSSYNSPLHF
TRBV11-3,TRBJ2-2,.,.,TGTGCCAGCAGCGGCAGGGGGGACACCGGGGAGCTGTTTTTT,CASSGRGDTGELFF
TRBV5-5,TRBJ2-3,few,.,TGTGCCAGCAGCTCAGGGACAGATACGCAGTATTTT,CASSSGTDTQYF
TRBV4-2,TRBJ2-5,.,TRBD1,TGTGCCAGCAGCCAGGCGACAGGGTCTCAGAAACGTCAAGAGACCCAGTACTTC,CASSQATGSQKRQETQYF
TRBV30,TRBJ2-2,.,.,TGTGCCTGGAGCCGGGTCCAGAACACCGGGGAGCTGTTTTTT,CAWSRVQNTGELFF
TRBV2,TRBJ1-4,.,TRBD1,TGTGCCAGCAGACCGACAGGGGGCGCGGAAAAACTGTTTTTT,CASRPTGGAEKLFF
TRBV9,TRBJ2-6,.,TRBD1,TGTGCCAGCAGCTTTAGCGGACAGGGGATCGCTGGGGCCAACGTCCTGACTTTC,CASSFSGQGIAGANVLTF
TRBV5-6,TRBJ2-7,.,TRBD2,TGTGCCAGCAGGCCGCCGGGAGGGCAATCCTACGAGCAGTACTTC,CASRPPGGQSYEQYF
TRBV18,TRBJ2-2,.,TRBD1,TGTGCCAGCTCACCAGAGGACAGGATCAACACCGGGGAGCTGTTTTTT,CASSPEDRINTGELFF
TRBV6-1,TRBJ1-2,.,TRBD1,TGTGCCAGCAGCGAGGGACAGCCTGCTGGCTACACCTTC,CASSEGQPAGYTF
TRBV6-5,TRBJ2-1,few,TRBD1,TGTGCCAGCAGTCAGGGCGACAGGGGTAATGAGCAGTTCTTC,CASSQGDRGNEQFF
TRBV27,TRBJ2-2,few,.,TGTGCCAGCAGTTTAATGGGGGCCGGCGGGGAGCTGTTTTTT,CASSLMGAGGELFF
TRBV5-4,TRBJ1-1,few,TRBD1,TGTGCCAGCAGCTTCGACAGGGGGATAGGGACTGAAGCTTTCTTT,CASSFDRGIGTEAFF